The source of this T cell receptor beta chain is a study of Ad26.COV2.S vaccination and SARS-CoV-2 variants. Treatment noted: 19 received Ad26.COV2.S at low or high dose, single or two shots; several received placebo; per-sample allocation not given. Sample collection was performed on day 63 after the first vaccine or placebo injection. Assay used: immunoSEQ multiplex PCR; TCRdb lists only in-frame clones, some missing. The sample yields about 500,000 clones, 70% to 90% seen once. Deletions cut 8 bases from V and 1 base from J, with 8 bases between. Germline assignment: CDR1 LGHDT and CDR2 YNNKEL (reference sequence). The CDR3 is 12 amino acids.

The chain is built from TRBV3-1 (or the pseudogene TRBV3-2) and TRBJ1-1; no reliable D call. The clonotype originates from a person between 18 and 65 years old who received the Ad26.COV2.S COVID-19 vaccine or a placebo. Sequenced material: peripheral blood, taken in a trial of Ad26.COV2.S vaccine versus placebo. In nucleotides, the CDR3 is TGTGCCAGCCAGACGGCGAACACTGAAGCTTTCTTT. Its protein is CASQTANTEAFF.